These 20 T cell receptor beta chains were sequenced from one sample in a study of identical twins. In TCRdb, the 5' RACE reads were re-called with MiXCR into one record per CDR3 protein. The sample has some 630,000 distinct CDR3 sequences, just over 7% seen once; the top ten hold around 1.6%. These data also featured in a second study, about yellow fever vaccine responses in identical twins.

The sample taken for sequencing was PBMCs. These receptors all stem from a woman under 30 in good health.

This clonotype occurred a few times. V is TRBV2 and J is TRBJ2-5; 9 positions match TRBD2. Germline V gene lookup returns CDR1 SNHLY and CDR2 FYNNEI. CDR3 size: 11 residues. The CDR3: CGGGDQETQYF. As DNA, the CDR3 is TGTGGCGGGGGGGACCAAGAGACCCAGTACTTC. The full variable domain, rest sourced from reference TRBV2 and TRBJ2-5, is EPEVTQTPSHQVTQMGQEVILRCVPISNHLYFYWYRQILGQKVEFLVSFYNNEISEKSEIFDDQFSVERPDGSNFTLKIRSTKLEDSAMYFCGGGDQETQYFGPGTRLLVL.

This chain joins TRBV12-3 or TRBV12-4 and TRBJ2-7, with 8 bases that match TRBD1. Unmatched junction bases numbered 5, after V lost 5 bases and J lost 2 bases. This CDR3 comprises 14 residues. CDR3 sequence (DNA): TGTGCCAGCAGTCCGGGACAGGTTACCTACGAGCAGTACTTC. Amino acids: CASSPGQVTYEQYF.

The rearrangement links TRBV4-1 to TRBJ2-3; no firm D call. The CDR3 spans 17 residues. V shed 4 bases and J shed 2 bases, with 19 bases lying between them. Germline loops: CDR1 MGHRA, CDR2 YSYEKL. The DNA for the CDR3 is TGCGCCAGCAGCCTTAGTATAAGTCCCCCCTTCACAGATACGCAGTATTTT. It translates to CASSLSISPPFTDTQYF.

This clonotype has only a few counts. The chain links TRBV19 to TRBJ2-7; the D gene is possibly TRBD1 (6 bases). V shed 7 bases and J shed 4 bases, with 17 bases lying between them. The CDR3 has 14 amino acids. In germline, CDR1 is LNHDA, CDR2 SQIVND (reference sequence). CDR3 nucleotides: TGTGCCAGTATAGGCATGGACAGACCTTACGAGCAGTACTTC. This encodes CASIGMDRPYEQYF.

The chain employs TRBV2 and TRBJ2-3, with TRBD1 identical over 7 bases. Germline V gene lookup returns CDR1 SNHLY and CDR2 FYNNEI. The length of the CDR3 is 11 residues. V was pared by 9 bases and J by 9 bases, with 6 bases of the junction left unmatched. In DNA form, the CDR3 reads TGTGCCAGAGACAGGGTTCCGACGCAGTATTTT. Translated, it gives CARDRVPTQYF.

This clonotype was detected only a few times. This chain connects TRBV20-1 to TRBJ2-5; tentatively, D is TRBD2 (6 bases). The germline V and J ends were trimmed by 3 bases and 2 bases, with 10 bases remaining between them. Germline V gene data show CDR1 as DFQATT and CDR2 as SNEGSKA (reference sequence). The CDR3 is 13 residues long. The CDR3 nucleotides read TGCAGTGCTAGCGGGAGTCAGCAAGAGACCCAGTACTTC. This gives the protein CSASGSQQETQYF.

There are a few counts of this clonotype. The chain has TRBV7-6 and TRBJ2-2; 7 nucleotides line up with TRBD2. From germline, CDR1 is SGHVS and CDR2 FNYEAQ. With 2 bases clipped from V and 4 bases from J, the junction kept 7 bases outside the gene matches. CDR3 length: 16 amino acids. The CDR3 region is CASSLTTGGPTGELFF. DNA of the CDR3: TGTGCCAGCAGCTTAACTACGGGAGGCCCCACCGGGGAGCTGTTTTTT.

CDR3 in DNA: TGCGCCAGCAGCCAAGAGGGGGGCAGGGGGGTCGAGCAGTACTTC. Residues: CASSQEGGRGVEQYF. This sequence joins TRBV4-1 and TRBJ2-7, with D perhaps matching TRBD1 (7 bases). Germline V gene lookup returns CDR1 MGHRA and CDR2 YSYEKL. V was pared by 0 bases and J by 6 bases, with 15 bases between. CDR3 length: 15 residues.

Of note for this clonotype: At one of its ends the junction is not consistent with the germline gene, which may arise from a read error. This chain links TRBV20-1 with TRBJ2-1; TRBD1 agrees at 9 bases. This CDR3 comprises 17 residues. Germline V gives CDR1 DFQATT, CDR2 SNEGSKA (reference sequence). DNA for the CDR3: TGCTGTGCTCCCGGACAGGGGCCTAAGAGCTCCTACAATGAGCAGTTCTTC. Its protein product is CCAPGQGPKSSYNEQFF.

Only a few counts were recorded for this clonotype. In DNA form, the CDR3 reads TGCAGCGCCGACGTAGGAGGGGGGCTGGACACCGGGGAGCTGTTTTTT. This gives the protein CSADVGGGLDTGELFF. The chain links TRBV29-1 to TRBJ2-2, with D possibly called TRBD1 or TRBD2 (6 bases each). The CDR3 has 16 residues. Germline V lookup: CDR1 SQVTM, CDR2 ANQGSEA. The ends were cut back, 7 bases at V and 3 bases at J, with 21 bases in the middle.

This clonotype was seen a few times. The gene calls are TRBV20-1 and TRBJ2-7; 8 nucleotides match TRBD1. Germline-derived CDR1 and CDR2 are DFQATT and SNEGSKA (reference sequence). V trimming: 0 bases; J trimming: 2 bases; junction bases outside the gene matches: 9. The CDR3 is 16 amino acids. CDR3 coding DNA: TGCAGTGCTAGAGATTCTGGACAGGGCTCCCCCTACGAGCAGTACGTC. It translates to CSARDSGQGSPYEQYV.

This clonotype was picked up a small number of times. The genes are TRBV12-3 or TRBV12-4 and TRBJ2-4, with 7 bases lining up with TRBD1. The CDR3 is 16 amino acids. V was clipped by 2 bases and J by 2 bases; unmatched bases: 6. The CDR3 bases are TGTGCCAGCAGTTTACGGACAGGCTTACCCAAAAACATTCAGTACTTC. Residues: CASSLRTGLPKNIQYF.

This clonotype was counted many times. The V gene is TRBV11-2, the J gene TRBJ1-4; D is undetermined. The CDR3 has 16 amino acids. Per germline, CDR1 SGHAT and CDR2 FQNNGV. The germline V and J ends were trimmed by 3 bases and 0 bases, with 11 bases remaining between them. The CDR3 region has the DNA TGTGCCAGCAGCTTTCCCATTAATCCAACTAATGAAAAACTGTTTTTT. Protein: CASSFPINPTNEKLFF.

This clonotype was found a few times. This chain links TRBV7-6 with TRBJ2-1, with TRBD1 matching over 8 bases. Unmatched junction bases numbered 15, after V lost 1 base and J lost 4 bases. The V gene's germline CDR1 is SGHVS and CDR2 FNYEAQ. This CDR3 is built from 19 residues. The CDR3 spells CASSLGTGSPGARYNEQFF. The DNA of the CDR3 is TGTGCCAGCAGCTTAGGGACAGGGAGCCCAGGGGCTCGTTACAATGAGCAGTTCTTC.

The V gene is TRBV5-1, the J gene TRBJ2-7, with 7 positions matching TRBD1. CDR3 length equals 15 residues. Germline CDR1 and CDR2: SGHRS and YFSETQ. V trimming: 0 bases; J trimming: 2 bases; junction bases outside the gene matches: 5. CDR3 in DNA: TGCGCCAGCAGCTTGGTGGACGGGACAGCCTACGAGCAGTACTTC. Protein sequence: CASSLVDGTAYEQYF.

The sample holds a few counts of this clonotype. The chain uses TRBV12-3 or TRBV12-4 and TRBJ2-1; perhaps TRBD2 as D (5 bases). V shed 6 bases and J shed 4 bases, with 13 bases lying between them. CDR3 length: 14 amino acids. The CDR3 nucleotides read TGTGCCAGCAGCTCAGCCTGGGAGTACAATGAGCAGTTCTTC. Its protein is CASSSAWEYNEQFF.

The J gene is TRBJ2-3, the V gene TRBV6-2 or TRBV6-3, with 9 positions matching TRBD2. V shed 2 bases, J shed 2 bases, and the junction held 5 bases outside the gene matches. The CDR3 is made up of 16 amino acids. Germline assignment: CDR1 MNHEY and CDR2 SVGEGT. The CDR3 DNA reads as TGTGCCAGCAGTTACCAAAGGACTAGCGCCACAGATACGCAGTATTTT. Amino acid sequence: CASSYQRTSATDTQYF.

This clonotype has just a few counts. The chain is built from TRBV20-1 and TRBJ2-5; D call uncertain. This CDR3 is 13 amino acids long. Germline CDR1 and CDR2: DFQATT and SNEGSKA (reference sequence). Trimming removed 5 bases from V and 1 base from J, with 11 bases in between. CDR3 sequence reads: CSAPPPTQETQYF. CDR3 bases: TGCAGTGCTCCCCCACCAACCCAAGAGACCCAGTACTTC.

This clonotype has only a few counts. The chain couples TRBV7-6 to TRBJ2-1, with 9 bases aligning to TRBD1. This CDR3 contains 16 residues. Germline V CDR1 and CDR2: SGHVS, FNYEAQ. Trimming cost V 3 bases and J 4 bases; bases outside gene matches: 7. The CDR3 spells CASSLGPTGGYNEQFF. CDR3 in DNA: TGTGCCAGCAGCTTGGGACCGACAGGGGGGTACAATGAGCAGTTCTTC.

In its sample, this clonotype was seen a few times. The V and J genes are TRBV20-1 and TRBJ1-1; D perhaps matches TRBD1 (6 bases). This CDR3 region has 16 residues. V lost 0 bases to trimming and J lost 3 bases, with 17 bases between them. Germline lookup yields CDR1 DFQATT and CDR2 SNEGSKA (reference sequence). CDR3 bases: TGCAGTGCTAGAGATCGGGTGGGGGCTTGGGACACTGAAGCTTTCTTT. Translating gives CSARDRVGAWDTEAFF.